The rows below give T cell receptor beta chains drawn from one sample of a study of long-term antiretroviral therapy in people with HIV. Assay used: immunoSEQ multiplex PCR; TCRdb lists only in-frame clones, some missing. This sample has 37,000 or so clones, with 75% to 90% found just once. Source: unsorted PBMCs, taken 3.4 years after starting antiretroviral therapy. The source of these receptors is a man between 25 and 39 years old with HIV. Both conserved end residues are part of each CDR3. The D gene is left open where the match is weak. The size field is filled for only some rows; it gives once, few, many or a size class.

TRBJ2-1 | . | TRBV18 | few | TGTGCCAGCTCCCATTTTCAAGCGGGTTCCTACAATGAGCAGTTCTTC | CASSHFQAGSYNEQFF
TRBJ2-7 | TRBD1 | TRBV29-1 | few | TGCAGCGTTGTCGGAGGGACAGGGGGCCACGAGCAGTACTTC | CSVVGGTGGHEQYF
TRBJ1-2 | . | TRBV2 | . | TGTGCCAGCAGATTGGACGGTGGAGGCTACACCTTC | CASRLDGGGYTF
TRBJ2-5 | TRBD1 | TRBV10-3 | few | TGTGCCACCGGACAGGGGATTTCGGAGACCCAGTACTTC | CATGQGISETQYF
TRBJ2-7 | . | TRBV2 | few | TGTGCCAGCAGACAGGGTTTTTACGAGCAGTACTTC | CASRQGFYEQYF
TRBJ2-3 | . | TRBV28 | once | TGTGCCAGCAGTTTAATTATGGGCATTAGGTTGGGGCCCACAGATACGCAGTATTTT | CASSLIMGIRLGPTDTQYF
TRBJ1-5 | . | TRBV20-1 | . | TGCAGTGCTAGTGGTCAGCCCCAGCATTTT | CSASGQPQHF
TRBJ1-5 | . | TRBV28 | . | TGTGCCAGCAGTTTAGGTGCGGGCAATCAGCCCCAGCATTTT | CASSLGAGNQPQHF
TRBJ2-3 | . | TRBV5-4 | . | TGTGCCAGCAGCTTGGAGGTAGGCACAGATACGCAGTATTTT | CASSLEVGTDTQYF
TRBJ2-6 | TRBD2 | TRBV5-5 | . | TGTGCCAGCAGCAGATTAGCGGGGAGCTCTGGGGCCAACGTCCTGACTTTC | CASSRLAGSSGANVLTF
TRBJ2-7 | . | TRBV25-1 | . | TGTGCCAGCAGTGATCCTCACTTCGACGGATGCTCCTACGAGCAGTACTTC | CASSDPHFDGCSYEQYF
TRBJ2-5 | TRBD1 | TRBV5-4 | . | TGTGCCAGCAGCTTGGTTGGGACAGTCCAAGAGACCCAGTACTTC | CASSLVGTVQETQYF
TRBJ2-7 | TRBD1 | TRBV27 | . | TGTGCCAGCAGTTTACTGGCGGGACAGGGGATCTACGAGCAGTACTTC | CASSLLAGQGIYEQYF
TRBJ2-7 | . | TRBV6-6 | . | TGTGCCAGCAGTTACCAGGCGGGACTTGGAGGGGGGGAGCAGTACTTC | CASSYQAGLGGGEQYF